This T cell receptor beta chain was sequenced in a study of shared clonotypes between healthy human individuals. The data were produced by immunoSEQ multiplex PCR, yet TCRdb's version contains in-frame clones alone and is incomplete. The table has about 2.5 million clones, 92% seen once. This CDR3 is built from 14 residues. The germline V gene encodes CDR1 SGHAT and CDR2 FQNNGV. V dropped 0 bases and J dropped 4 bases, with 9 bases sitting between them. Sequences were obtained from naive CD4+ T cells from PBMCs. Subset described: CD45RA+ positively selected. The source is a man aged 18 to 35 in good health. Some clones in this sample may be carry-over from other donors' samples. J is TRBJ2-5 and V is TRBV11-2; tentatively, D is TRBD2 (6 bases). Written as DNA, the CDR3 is TGTGCCAGCAGCTTAGAATACGGGGGAGAGACCCAGTACTTC. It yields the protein CASSLEYGGETQYF.